The 9 T cell receptor beta chains listed next were all sequenced from one sample in a study of blood T cells in healthy people across ages. Sample-barcoded 5' priming and a J-beta primer mix drove a second PCR of roughly 7 to 11 cycles. TCRdb recomputed calls from the 5' RACE reads with MiXCR, one row per CDR3 protein. The repertoire holds approximately 760,000 distinct CDR3 sequences, with just under 25% as singletons. These sequences were also reported in another study, on T cells of mothers and their children.

Sequences were obtained from blood. Source of these receptors: a boy between 10 and 17 years old in good health.

The chain links TRBV4-3 to TRBJ2-5; perhaps TRBD2 as D (5 bases). The CDR3 covers 13 residues. The ends were cut back, 0 bases at V and 11 bases at J, with 13 bases in the middle. CDR1 is LGHNA, CDR2 YSLEER, per germline. CDR3 sequence (DNA): TGCGCCAGCAGCCAAGATACTAGATTGGAGCAGTACTTC. Protein sequence: CASSQDTRLEQYF.

The chain has TRBV7-3 and TRBJ2-7, with D possibly matching TRBD2 (7 bases). V was pared by 4 bases and J by 7 bases, with 23 bases between. The CDR3 length is 16 residues. Per the germline V gene, CDR1 is SGHTA and CDR2 is FQGTGA. The CDR3 here is CASSSRGGGFYNEQYF. CDR3 nucleotide sequence: TGTGCCAGCAGCTCAAGGGGCGGGGGCTTCTACAATGAGCAGTACTTC.

This clonotype occurred a few times. The chain links TRBV5-1 to TRBJ2-5, with TRBD2 matching over 8 bases. With the DNA end fitting TRBJ2-7 better, the J assignment may be wrong. The germline V gene encodes CDR1 SGHRS and CDR2 YFSETQ. The CDR3 totals 17 residues. The CDR3 sequence is CASSLAGLAPSSYEQYF. CDR3 DNA sequence: TGCGCCAGCAGCTTGGCAGGACTAGCCCCATCCTCCTACGAGCAGTACTTC.

This chain links TRBV29-1 with TRBJ2-5; D is tentatively TRBD1 or TRBD2 (5 bases each). Per germline, CDR1 SQVTM and CDR2 ANQGSEA. V was trimmed by 4 bases and J by 3 bases, leaving 9 bases between them. This CDR3 is 12 amino acids long. In DNA form, the CDR3 reads TGCAGCGTTGTGCAGGGAGAAGAGACCCAGTACTTC. It translates to CSVVQGEETQYF. Full variable domain (remainder filled in from reference TRBV29-1 and TRBJ2-5): SAVISQKPSRDICQRGTSLTIQCQVDSQVTMMFWYRQQPGQSLTLIATANQGSEATYESGFVIDKFPISRPNLTFSTLTVSNMSPEDSSIYLCSVVQGEETQYFGPGTRLLVL.

The V gene is TRBV28, the J gene TRBJ2-1; 8 nucleotides line up with TRBD2. Trimming removed 7 bases from V and 0 bases from J; junction bases left unmatched: 8. The CDR3 has 16 residues. CDR1 is MDHEN, CDR2 SYDVKM, per germline. For the CDR3, the DNA is TGTGCCAGCAACCTAGCGGGTATCCGCTCCTACAATGAGCAGTTCTTC. It specifies CASNLAGIRSYNEQFF.

The CDR3 DNA reads TGTGCCAGCAGTTTAGGCTTTACCTACGAGCAGTACTTC. Amino acid sequence: CASSLGFTYEQYF. The genes are TRBV12-3 or TRBV12-4 and TRBJ2-7, with D unclear. Trimming stripped 1 base from V and 2 bases from J, with 6 bases between. The CDR3 spans 13 residues.

V gene TRBV20-1 combines with J gene TRBJ2-3; no reliable D call. V shed 5 bases and J shed 2 bases, with 20 bases lying between them. CDR1 and CDR2 (germline): DFQATT, SNEGSKA (reference sequence). The CDR3 spans 16 residues. In nucleotides, the CDR3 is TGCAGTGCTGGGGATTGGGTAGCCCTATTCACAGATACGCAGTATTTT. Its translation is CSAGDWVALFTDTQYF.

This sequence joins TRBV20-1 and TRBJ2-1; 14 positions agree with TRBD2. The junction had 13 bases not matched to a gene; V was cut back by 6 bases and J by 3 bases. Germline V gives CDR1 DFQATT, CDR2 SNEGSKA (reference sequence). This CDR3 comprises 18 residues. CDR3: CSAKGLAGVTRLYNEQFF. As DNA, the CDR3 is TGCAGTGCCAAGGGACTAGCGGGAGTCACCCGACTCTACAATGAGCAGTTCTTC.

The chain's CDR3 is CSVASEANSPLHF. CDR3 bases: TGCAGCGTTGCTTCGGAGGCCAATTCACCCCTCCACTTT. The chain combines TRBV29-1 with TRBJ1-6; no definite D call. The CDR3 runs 13 residues. Trimming cost V 4 bases and J 7 bases, with 11 bases left between them. Germline V CDR1 and CDR2: SQVTM, ANQGSEA.